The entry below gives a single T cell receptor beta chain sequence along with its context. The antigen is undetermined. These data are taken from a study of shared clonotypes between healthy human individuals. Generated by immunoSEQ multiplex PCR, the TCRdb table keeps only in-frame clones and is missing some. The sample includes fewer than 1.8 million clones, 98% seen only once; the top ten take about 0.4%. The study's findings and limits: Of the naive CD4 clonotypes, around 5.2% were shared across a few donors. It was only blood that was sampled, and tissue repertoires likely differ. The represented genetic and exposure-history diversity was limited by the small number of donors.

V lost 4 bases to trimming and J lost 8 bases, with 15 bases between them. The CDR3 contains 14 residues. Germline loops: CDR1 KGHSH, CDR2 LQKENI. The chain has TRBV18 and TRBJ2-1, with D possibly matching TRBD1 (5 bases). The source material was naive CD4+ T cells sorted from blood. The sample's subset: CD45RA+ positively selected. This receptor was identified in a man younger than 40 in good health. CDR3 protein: CASSLLPRVDEQFF. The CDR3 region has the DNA TGTGCCAGCTCACTTTTGCCCAGGGTCGATGAGCAGTTCTTC.